The subject of this entry is one T cell receptor beta chain. TCRdb's copy holds only in-frame clones and misses some; the assay was immunoSEQ multiplex PCR. The data contain roughly 44,000 clones, around nine tenths of them singletons. The sample comes from a study of T cell changes during pregnancy in multiple sclerosis. V lost 5 bases and J 3 bases, leaving 10 bases between the germline ends. CDR3 size: 13 residues. The germline V gene has CDR1 SGHTA and CDR2 FQGNSA. The J gene is TRBJ2-5, the V gene TRBV7-2; D possibly corresponds to TRBD2 (7 bases). This clonotype was obtained from a female donor in good health, enrolled as a control in a pregnancy study. The specimen was CD8+ T cells from peripheral blood mononuclear cells, collected after pregnancy. CDR3 residues: CASSGGAEETQYF. CDR3 sequence (DNA): TGTGCCAGCAGCGGGGGGGCCGAAGAGACCCAGTACTTC.